The clone carrying this T cell receptor beta chain was seen many times. The CDR3 covers 18 residues. CDR1 is SSHAT, CDR2 FNYEAQ, per germline (reference sequence). The J segment lost 1 base and the V segment lost 3 bases, leaving 9 bases of the junction unmatched. The sample belongs to a study of naive and memory T cell subsets. Both TRBC1 and TRBC2 were covered by a beta constant-region primer of two equimolar oligonucleotides. Four rounds of PCR amplified the ligated cDNA using nested alpha and beta constant-region primers plus SP2. One entry per CDR3 protein, called by TCRdb with MiXCR from the UMI-ligation and nested PCR reads. The table includes 80,000 to 95,000 distinct CDR3 sequences, 8% to 9.5% detected once.

The chain carries TRBV7-7 and TRBJ2-5; 12 bases are a match to TRBD2. Sequenced input: naive CD8+ T cells from blood. The source of this sequence is a human donor in good health. CDR3 residues: CASSFLLAGGRTQETQYF. CDR3 DNA sequence: TGTGCCAGCAGCTTTCTTCTAGCGGGAGGGCGTACCCAAGAGACCCAGTACTTC. Variable domain in full (rest from reference TRBV7-7 and TRBJ2-5): GAGVSQSPRYKVTKRGQDVTLRCDPISSHATLYWYQQALGQGPEFLTYFNYEAQPDKSGLPSDRFSAERPEGSISTLTIQRTEQRDSAMYRCASSFLLAGGRTQETQYFGPGTRLLVL.